This T cell receptor (beta chain) was obtained from a study of blood T cell repertoires in COVID-19. The V gene's germline CDR1 is WSHSY and CDR2 SAAADI. V was trimmed by 3 bases and J by 3 bases, leaving 15 bases between them. The CDR3 loop spans 16 amino acids. As originally analysed: Estimated nucleated cell counts came from reference gene primer amplification. Libraries were prepared by immunoSEQ multiplex PCR; TCRdb keeps only in-frame clonotypes and omits some of them. That table furnishes V, J and clone size, whereas the DNA furnished D and trimming. Of under 70,000 clones listed, around 85% were seen once; the top ten hold about a fifth.

This TCR derives from a woman over 75 with active or convalescent COVID-19. This chain links TRBV10-2 with TRBJ1-5; the D gene is possibly TRBD1 (5 bases). The sequenced sample consisted of peripheral blood. Here the CDR3 DNA reads TGCGCCAGCAGTGAATTTTTCGCGGGGACCAATCAGCCCCAGCATTTT. The encoded protein is CASSEFFAGTNQPQHF.